These 10 T cell receptor beta chains were sequenced from one sample in a study of cytomegalovirus exposure and HLA in healthy donors. TCRdb's copy holds only in-frame clones and misses some; the assay was immunoSEQ multiplex PCR. The table lists about 160,000 clones, roughly 90% of them singletons. Sequenced material: PBMCs. These receptors were taken from a young woman in good health and CMV-seropositive.

The rearrangement uses TRBV28 and TRBJ1-1; tentative D call: TRBD1 (5 bases). V gave up 2 bases and J gave up 0 bases, with 10 bases separating them. CDR1 and CDR2 from the germline V gene are MDHEN and SYDVKM. This CDR3 spans 15 amino acids. CDR3 DNA: TGTGCCAGCAGTTTACCACAGGTAATGAACACTGAAGCTTTCTTT. Amino acids: CASSLPQVMNTEAFF. Looking up the rest from reference TRBV28 and TRBJ1-1 gives the full variable domain: DVKVTQSSRYLVKRTGEKVFLECVQDMDHENMFWYRQDPGLGLRLIYFSYDVKMKEKGDIPEGYSVSREKKERFSLILESASTNQTSMYLCASSLPQVMNTEAFFGQGTRLTVV.

V usage is TRBV27 and J usage is TRBJ2-3, with 7 bases aligning to TRBD2. CDR3 length: 16 residues. The trim removed 3 bases at V and 0 bases at J, leaving 6 bases unmatched. The germline CDR1 and CDR2 sequences are MNHEY and SMNVEV (reference sequence). CDR3: CASSLTSSTSTDTQYF. In nucleotides, the CDR3 is TGTGCCAGCAGTTTGACTAGCTCCACTAGCACAGATACGCAGTATTTT.

The CDR3 DNA follows: TGTGCCAGCAGTGCCCTCTCCTACAATGAGCAGTTCTTC. Protein: CASSALSYNEQFF. The chain uses TRBV2 and TRBJ2-1; D not certain. The germline V gene encodes CDR1 SNHLY and CDR2 FYNNEI. CDR3 length: 13 amino acids. Trimming left V 4 bases short and J 0 bases short, with 4 bases between.

The V and J genes are TRBV19 and TRBJ2-7, with 7 nucleotides matching TRBD2. This CDR3 comprises 14 residues. CDR1 is LNHDA and CDR2 is SQIVND in the germline V gene (reference sequence). Trimming cost V 3 bases and J 1 base; bases outside gene matches: 3. In DNA, the CDR3 is TGTGCCAGTAGTATCCAGCGGGGATCCTACGAGCAGTACTTC. This translates into CASSIQRGSYEQYF.

This rearrangement joins TRBV30 to TRBJ1-2, with D uncertain. This CDR3 comprises 12 residues. Germline CDR1 is GTSNPN and CDR2 is SVGIG (reference sequence). CDR3 sequence (DNA): TGTGCTTTAAAGGAGGGTTCCCAGGGCTACACCTTC. The encoded protein is CALKEGSQGYTF.

This sequence joins TRBV7-5 and TRBJ2-7; the DNA was not compared with TRBD2, the D call given in the table. TRBV7-5 is an annotated pseudogene. This CDR3 has 15 amino acids. CDR3 sequence (DNA): TGTGCCAGGCCTATAGCGAGGCCTTTCCGTTACGAGCAGTACTTC. This sequence encodes CARPIARPFRYEQYF.

The table lists this clone with a count of one. The chain employs TRBV7-3 and TRBJ1-2; D might be TRBD1 (6 bases). The CDR3 has 16 residues. The germline V gene encodes CDR1 SGHTA and CDR2 FQGTGA. The V end was cut by 0 bases, the J end by 6 bases, with 17 bases between. The CDR3 coding sequence is TGTGCCAGCAGCTTAACGGAACAGGGACACTCGAATGGCTACACCTTC. Translation gives CASSLTEQGHSNGYTF. Full variable domain (rest looked up from reference TRBV7-3 and TRBJ1-2): GAGVSQTPSNKVTEKGKYVELRCDPISGHTALYWYRQSLGQGPEFLIYFQGTGAADDSGLPNDRFFAVRPEGSVSTLKIQRTERGDSAVYLCASSLTEQGHSNGYTFGSGTRLTVV.

The rearrangement uses TRBV5-4 and TRBJ2-2; D not certain. The CDR3 spans 15 residues. Trimming pared 5 bases from V and 0 bases from J, leaving 11 bases between. The germline gives CDR1 SGHNT, CDR2 YYREEE (reference sequence). CDR3 in DNA: TGTGCCAGCAGAAAATCCCTCGCGAACACCGGGGAGCTGTTTTTT. It is translated as CASRKSLANTGELFF.

This rearrangement joins TRBV5-1 to TRBJ1-1; TRBD1 might be the D (5 bases). V lost 1 base and J lost 0, with 10 bases in between. The CDR3 sequence is 15 residues long. In germline, CDR1 is SGHRS, CDR2 YFSETQ. CDR3 in DNA: TGCGCCAGCAGCTTGTTGGGGCACATGAACACTGAAGCTTTCTTT. Translation: CASSLLGHMNTEAFF. The entire variable domain, with the rest obtained from reference TRBV5-1 and TRBJ1-1, is as follows: KAGVTQTPRYLIKTRGQQVTLSCSPISGHRSVSWYQQTPGQGLQFLFEYFSETQRNKGNFPGRFSGRQFSNSRSEMNVSTLELGDSALYLCASSLLGHMNTEAFFGQGTRLTVV.

J is TRBJ2-2 and V is TRBV4-1; 10 bases are a match to TRBD2. The CDR3 loop spans 15 amino acids. Germline V gives CDR1 MGHRA, CDR2 YSYEKL. The V segment lost 6 bases and the J segment 5 bases; nucleotides outside the gene matches: 6. CDR3 loop: CASRRLAGNTGELFF. The DNA of the CDR3 is TGCGCCAGCAGAAGACTAGCGGGTAATACCGGGGAGCTGTTTTTT.